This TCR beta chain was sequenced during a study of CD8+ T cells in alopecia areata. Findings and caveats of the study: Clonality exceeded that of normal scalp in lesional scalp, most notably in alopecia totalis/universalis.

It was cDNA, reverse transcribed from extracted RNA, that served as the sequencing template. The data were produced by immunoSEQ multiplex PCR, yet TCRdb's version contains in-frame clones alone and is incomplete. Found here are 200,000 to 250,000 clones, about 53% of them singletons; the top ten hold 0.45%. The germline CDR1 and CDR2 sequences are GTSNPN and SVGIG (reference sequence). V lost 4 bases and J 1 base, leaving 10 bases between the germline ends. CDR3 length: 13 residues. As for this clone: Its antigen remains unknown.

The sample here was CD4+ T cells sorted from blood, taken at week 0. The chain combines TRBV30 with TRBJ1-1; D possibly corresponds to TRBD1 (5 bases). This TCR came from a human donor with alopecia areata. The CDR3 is CAWKGSSNTEAFF. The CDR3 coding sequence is TGTGCCTGGAAGGGGTCGTCGAACACTGAAGCTTTCTTT.